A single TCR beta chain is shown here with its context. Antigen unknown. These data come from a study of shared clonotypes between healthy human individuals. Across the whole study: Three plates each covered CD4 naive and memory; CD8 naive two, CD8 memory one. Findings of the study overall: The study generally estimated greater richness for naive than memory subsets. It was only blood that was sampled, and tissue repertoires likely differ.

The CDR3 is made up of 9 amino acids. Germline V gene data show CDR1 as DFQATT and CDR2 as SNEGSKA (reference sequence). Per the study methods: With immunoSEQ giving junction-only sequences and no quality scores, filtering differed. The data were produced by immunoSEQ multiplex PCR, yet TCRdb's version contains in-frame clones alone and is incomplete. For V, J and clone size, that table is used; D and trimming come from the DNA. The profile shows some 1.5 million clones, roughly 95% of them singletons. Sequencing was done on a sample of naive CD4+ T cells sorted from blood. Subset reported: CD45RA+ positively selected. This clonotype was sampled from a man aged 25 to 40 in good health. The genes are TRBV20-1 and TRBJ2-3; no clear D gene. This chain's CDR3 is CTWGNTQYF. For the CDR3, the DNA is TGCACATGGGGAAATACGCAGTATTTT.